The subject of this entry is one TCR beta chain. Its specificity is not known. This sample stems from a study of PD-L1 blockade in urothelial cancer. Study as a whole: Male patients with bladder-origin urothelial cancer numbered about 85% of the roughly 29. When blood samples were assessed, the median T cell count was about 140,000.

V shed 4 bases and J 5 bases; nucleotides not matched to a gene: 9. The CDR3 sequence is 15 residues long. Germline V gives CDR1 SGHRS, CDR2 YFSETQ. The assay was immunoSEQ multiplex PCR, and TCRdb's table has in-frame clones only and misses some. The table lists about 38,000 clones, 75% to 90% of them singletons, with 24% in the top ten. Study results and caveats: Durable benefit accompanied greater 3-week expansion of tumor-associated blood clones.

Documented time point: peripheral blood 6 weeks after treatment start. This sample comprised PBMCs, obtained around atezolizumab (anti-PD-L1) treatment. The TCR sequence derives from a man aged 55 to 70 with urothelial cancer. The V gene is TRBV5-1, the J gene TRBJ1-1; TRBD1 agrees at 9 bases. The CDR3 nucleotides read TGCGCCAGCAGCCCGGACAGGGGAAAACGGACTGAAGCTTTCTTT. Its protein product is CASSPDRGKRTEAFF.